These 28 T cell receptor beta chains were all obtained from the same sample, sequenced in a study of T cell repertoires in cytomegalovirus infection. TCRdb re-called the reads through MiXCR, storing one row per CDR3 protein. The sample lists a few hundred thousand distinct CDR3 sequences; around 13% were seen once. The specimen was PBMCs. The origin of the receptors is a human donor in good health (CMV status not recorded). Some clones in this sample may be carry-over from other donors' samples.

This clonotype was seen only a few times. The CDR3 is CSVEQGPEEKLFF. The CDR3 DNA reads as TGCAGCGTTGAACAGGGGCCGGAGGAAAAACTGTTTTTT. The J gene is TRBJ1-4, the V gene TRBV29-1; the D gene is possibly TRBD1 (6 bases). Trimming stripped 2 bases from V and 8 bases from J, with 12 bases between. CDR3 length: 13 residues. The germline gives CDR1 SQVTM, CDR2 ANQGSEA. Variable domain in full (rest from reference TRBV29-1 and TRBJ1-4): SAVISQKPSRDICQRGTSLTIQCQVDSQVTMMFWYRQQPGQSLTLIATANQGSEATYESGFVIDKFPISRPNLTFSTLTVSNMSPEDSSIYLCSVEQGPEEKLFFGSGTQLSVL.

This clonotype was observed many times. This sequence joins TRBV2 and TRBJ2-5; TRBD1 might be the D (6 bases). V was shortened by 7 bases and J by 4 bases, with 22 bases between the two germline ends. Looked up from germline, CDR1 is SNHLY and CDR2 is FYNNEI. This CDR3 is 16 amino acids long. The CDR3 region is CASIRDPAGVPETQYF. CDR3 sequence (DNA): TGTGCCAGCATTCGCGACCCGGCAGGGGTGCCAGAGACCCAGTACTTC.

Ten or more counts support this clonotype. This rearrangement joins TRBV7-6 to TRBJ2-7; D perhaps matches TRBD1 (6 bases). V was shortened by 4 bases and J by 4 bases, with 11 bases between the two germline ends. The CDR3 covers 13 residues. Per germline, CDR1 SGHVS and CDR2 FNYEAQ. CDR3 protein: CASSYRDTYEQYF. The CDR3, as DNA: TGTGCCAGCAGCTACCGGGACACTTACGAGCAGTACTTC. Filled out from reference TRBV7-6 and TRBJ2-7, the complete variable domain reads GAGVSQSPRYKVTKRGQDVALRCDPISGHVSLYWYRQALGQGPEFLTYFNYEAQQDKSGLPNDRFSAERPEGSISTLTIQRTEQRDSAMYRCASSYRDTYEQYFGPGTRLTVT.

V usage is TRBV20-1 and J usage is TRBJ2-7; the D gene is possibly TRBD2 (5 bases). From germline, CDR1 is DFQATT and CDR2 SNEGSKA (reference sequence). The CDR3 sequence is 16 residues long. The V gene lost 0 bases and the J gene lost 0 bases, with 15 bases spanning the gap. The CDR3: CSARDDGRVSSYEQYF. CDR3 coding DNA: TGCAGTGCTAGAGATGACGGGCGGGTCAGCTCCTACGAGCAGTACTTC.

The rearrangement joins TRBV20-1 to TRBJ2-1; 10 bases match TRBD2. CDR1 DFQATT and CDR2 SNEGSKA come from the germline V gene (reference sequence). The CDR3 loop spans 15 amino acids. J lost 8 bases, V lost 4 bases, and 11 bases had no gene match. The CDR3 DNA reads TGCAGTGCTACCCCCCCGGCTAGCGGGAGACATGAGCAGTTCTTC. It codes for CSATPPASGRHEQFF.

The chain carries TRBV5-1 and TRBJ1-5; perhaps TRBD1 as D (6 bases). The germline V gene has CDR1 SGHRS and CDR2 YFSETQ. V was shortened by 4 bases and J by 2 bases, with 13 bases between the two germline ends. CDR3 size: 15 residues. CDR3 region: CASSREGGGNQPQHF. The CDR3 nucleotides read TGCGCCAGCAGCAGGGAGGGGGGCGGCAATCAGCCCCAGCATTTT.

This clonotype was seen only a few times. The CDR3 region is CASSPKTRETGELFF. CDR3 sequence (DNA): TGCGCCAGCAGCCCTAAAACAAGGGAAACCGGGGAGCTGTTTTTT. The J gene is TRBJ2-2, the V gene TRBV4-3; D is unresolved. The V and J ends lost 4 bases and 5 bases respectively, with 14 bases between them. The V gene's germline CDR1 is LGHNA and CDR2 YSLEER. The CDR3 loop spans 15 amino acids.

Turning to this clonotype: A much larger clone lies a single base off, so this may be a read error. This sequence joins TRBV28 and TRBJ1-2, with D unclear. The CDR3 sequence is 11 residues long. Trimming left V 6 bases short and J 0 bases short, with 2 bases between. Germline assignment: CDR1 MDHEN and CDR2 SYDVKM. CDR3 DNA: TGTGCCAGCAGCCCTAACTATGGCTACACCTTC. It translates to CASSPNYGYTF.

In this sample, this clonotype turned up a few times. This chain joins TRBV5-5 and TRBJ2-3; D is tentatively TRBD1 or TRBD2 (5 bases each). Trimming took 4 bases from V and 4 from J, leaving 22 bases between them. Germline lookup yields CDR1 SGHKS and CDR2 YYEKEE (reference sequence). CDR3 length equals 17 residues. CDR3 sequence (DNA): TGTGCCAGCAGCCTCTCTAACAGGAGGATAGGCCCAGATACGCAGTATTTT. Amino acid sequence: CASSLSNRRIGPDTQYF.

For this clonotype: Because it lacks the conserved phenylalanine or tryptophan at the end, this CDR3 is likely a read error. The CDR3 nucleotides are TGTGCCAGCAGCTACCAGGGTGAAGCTTTCTTA. Protein product: CASSYQGEAFL. V usage is TRBV7-6 and J usage is TRBJ1-1, with TRBD1 as a possible D gene (5 bases). Trimming cost V 4 bases and J 7 bases, with 7 bases left between them. Per the germline V gene, CDR1 is SGHVS and CDR2 is FNYEAQ. This CDR3 comprises 11 residues.

Ten or more counts support this clonotype. The rearrangement uses TRBV7-2 and TRBJ2-1; TRBD2 matches at 11 bases. J was trimmed by 6 bases and V by 0 bases; bases with no gene match: 4. Germline V gene sequence: CDR1 SGHTA, CDR2 FQGNSA. The CDR3 is 16 amino acids. The CDR3 loop reads CASSLAGLAGGNEQFF. CDR3 nucleotide sequence: TGTGCCAGCAGCTTAGCGGGTCTAGCGGGAGGCAATGAGCAGTTCTTC. Full variable domain (missing parts from reference TRBV7-2 and TRBJ2-1): GAGVSQSPSNKVTEKGKDVELRCDPISGHTALYWYRQSLGQGLEFLIYFQGNSAPDKSGLPSDRFSAERTGGSVSTLTIQRTQQEDSAVYLCASSLAGLAGGNEQFFGPGTRLTVL.

This clonotype was seen repeatedly, ten times or more. V usage is TRBV11-2 and J usage is TRBJ2-3; 8 nucleotides agree with TRBD1. With 3 bases clipped from V and 4 bases from J, the junction kept 6 bases outside the gene matches. CDR3 size: 15 residues. From germline, CDR1 is SGHAT and CDR2 FQNNGV. CDR3 sequence reads: CASSFRQGKADTQYF. Written as DNA, the CDR3 is TGTGCCAGCAGCTTCAGACAGGGGAAGGCAGATACGCAGTATTTT.

The chain's CDR3 is CASSELIWLAGGLAKNIQYF. For the CDR3, the DNA is TGTGCCAGCAGTGAACTTATTTGGTTGGCGGGCGGGTTAGCCAAAAACATTCAGTACTTC. The chain employs TRBV2 and TRBJ2-4; possible D gene TRBD2, 5 bases. This CDR3 has 20 residues. V dropped 2 bases and J dropped 0 bases, with 23 bases sitting between them. The V gene's germline CDR1 is SNHLY and CDR2 FYNNEI.

This clonotype was seen more than once but under ten times. The genes are TRBV24-1 and TRBJ2-1, with 12 bases identical to TRBD2. The CDR3 has 16 residues. Germline V gene lookup returns CDR1 KGHDR and CDR2 SFDVKD. Unmatched junction bases numbered 8, after V lost 5 bases and J lost 7 bases. The DNA for the CDR3 is TGTGCCACCAGTGGCTCCGGGACTAGCGGGCTTAATGAGCAGTTCTTC. As protein: CATSGSGTSGLNEQFF.

This clonotype has just a few counts. The V gene is TRBV29-1, the J gene TRBJ2-7, with TRBD2 matching 7 bases. V gave up 4 bases and J gave up 1 base; unmatched junction bases: 4. The CDR3 consists of 13 residues. The germline gives CDR1 SQVTM, CDR2 ANQGSEA. The DNA for the CDR3 is TGCAGCGTTGTAGGACTAGTGTCCTACGAGCAGTACTTC. The encoded protein is CSVVGLVSYEQYF.

This clonotype was counted ten times or more. This sequence joins TRBV7-8 and TRBJ1-4, with a tentative D call TRBD1 (6 bases). Trimming stripped 0 bases from V and 2 bases from J, with 13 bases between. The germline CDR1 and CDR2 sequences are SGHVS and FQNEAQ. The CDR3 spans 17 residues. The CDR3 region has the DNA TGTGCCAGCAGCTTAGCGACAGGCCGTTCCACTAATGAAAAACTGTTTTTT. Protein sequence: CASSLATGRSTNEKLFF.

This clonotype was seen more than once but under ten times. The chain combines TRBV6-2 or TRBV6-3 with TRBJ2-1, with a weak D call TRBD2 (5 bases). V was pared by 4 bases and J by 2 bases, with 9 bases between. The CDR3 extends over 14 amino acids. Germline V CDR1 and CDR2: MNHEY, SVGEGT. CDR3 loop: CASSLEVPYNEQFF. The CDR3 coding sequence is TGTGCCAGCAGTTTGGAGGTTCCCTACAATGAGCAGTTCTTC.

This clonotype was seen repeatedly, ten times or more. The genes are TRBV7-2 and TRBJ2-5; 8 positions match TRBD2. The germline gives CDR1 SGHTA, CDR2 FQGNSA. The CDR3 consists of 14 residues. Trimming took 3 bases from V and 2 from J; bases not matched to a gene: 2. The CDR3 DNA sequence: TGTGCCAGCAGCTTCTCTAGCGGGCAAGAGACCCAGTACTTC. Translation gives CASSFSSGQETQYF.

In its sample, this clonotype was seen many times. The gene calls are TRBV7-9 and TRBJ2-4; 11 positions agree with TRBD1. V shed 4 bases, J shed 2 bases, and the junction held 4 bases outside the gene matches. CDR1 is SEHNR, CDR2 FQNEAQ, per germline (reference sequence). The CDR3 length is 16 residues. CDR3 DNA: TGTGCCAGCAGCTACGGACAGGGGGCTACCAAAAACATTCAGTACTTC. Amino acids: CASSYGQGATKNIQYF.

The chain combines TRBV12-3 or TRBV12-4 with TRBJ1-5; 10 bases are shared with TRBD1. Trimming cost V 2 bases and J 5 bases; bases outside gene matches: 6. The CDR3 is 16 amino acids. The CDR3 loop reads CASSLMGTGDYQPQHF. Here the CDR3 DNA reads TGTGCCAGCAGTTTAATGGGGACAGGGGATTATCAGCCCCAGCATTTT.

The rearrangement uses TRBV7-2 and TRBJ2-7; D is perhaps TRBD2 (6 bases). Germline CDR1 reads SGHTA; CDR2 reads FQGNSA. V was clipped by 3 bases and J by 4 bases, with 19 bases between them. The CDR3 has 16 amino acids. CDR3 DNA: TGTGCCAGCAGCTTGCGCGGGACGGTCGGGGGATACGAGCAGTACTTC. Translating gives CASSLRGTVGGYEQYF.

The chain links TRBV29-1 to TRBJ2-5, with D possibly matching TRBD2 (6 bases). The CDR3 is 16 residues long. The germline V gene has CDR1 SQVTM and CDR2 ANQGSEA. Trimming shortened V by 3 bases and J by 2 bases, and 19 bases separated the two germline ends. The CDR3 protein is CSVDSLPGVGQETQYF. The CDR3 nucleotides read TGCAGCGTTGATAGCCTTCCGGGAGTGGGACAAGAGACCCAGTACTTC.

The sample holds a few counts of this clonotype. The V gene is TRBV28, the J gene TRBJ2-7; possible D gene TRBD1, 6 bases. CDR3 length equals 14 residues. V lost 1 base and J lost 3, with 10 bases in between. In germline, CDR1 is MDHEN, CDR2 SYDVKM. The CDR3 DNA reads as TGTGCCAGCAGTTTATCAGGGGAGTTCTACGAGCAGTACTTC. Translating it yields CASSLSGEFYEQYF.

At least ten counts were recorded for this clonotype. This chain joins TRBV7-2 and TRBJ2-3; D unclear. Trimming took 5 bases from V and 2 from J, leaving 11 bases between them. CDR1 and CDR2 (germline): SGHTA, FQGNSA. The CDR3 has 14 residues. CDR3 in amino acids: CASSPWTFTDTQYF. The CDR3 region has the DNA TGTGCCAGCAGCCCTTGGACCTTCACAGATACGCAGTATTTT. The full variable domain, in which reference TRBV7-2 and TRBJ2-3 provide the parts outside the CDR3, is GAGVSQSPSNKVTEKGKDVELRCDPISGHTALYWYRQSLGQGLEFLIYFQGNSAPDKSGLPSDRFSAERTGGSVSTLTIQRTQQEDSAVYLCASSPWTFTDTQYFGPGTRLTVL.

This clonotype was detected once. A much larger clone differs by one base, so this may be a read error. This chain joins TRBV7-9 and TRBJ1-4, with unresolved D. The CDR3 length is 16 residues. Trimming pared 5 bases from V and 0 bases from J, leaving 13 bases between. Germline values: CDR1 SEHNR, CDR2 FQNEAQ (reference sequence). The CDR3 sequence: CASSPNLLATNEKLFF. The CDR3 coding sequence is TGTGCCAGCAGCCCCAACCTTCTCGCAACTAATGAAAAACTGTTTTTT.

This chain links TRBV28 with TRBJ2-7; 7 positions agree with TRBD1. Germline V lookup: CDR1 MDHEN, CDR2 SYDVKM. Trimming took 7 bases from V and 4 from J; bases not matched to a gene: 10. CDR3 length: 14 amino acids. The CDR3 protein is CASTPGGGLYEQYF. For the CDR3, the DNA is TGTGCCAGCACCCCAGGGGGTGGGCTTTACGAGCAGTACTTC.

The chain uses TRBV29-1 and TRBJ2-5; unclear D gene. The CDR3 totals 18 residues. V lost 2 bases, J lost 7 bases, and 29 bases lay in between. Per the germline V gene, CDR1 is SQVTM and CDR2 is ANQGSEA. CDR3 in amino acids: CSVELLVVDGVWSVTQYF. CDR3 bases: TGCAGCGTTGAATTATTAGTAGTGGATGGGGTTTGGAGCGTGACCCAGTACTTC.

The CDR3 bases are TGTGCCAGCAGCGTTACTACCGGGACAGGGGTTAGCTACACCTTC. It is translated as CASSVTTGTGVSYTF. The V gene is TRBV3-1, the J gene TRBJ1-2; 10 bases line up with TRBD1. In germline, CDR1 is LGHDT, CDR2 YNNKEL (reference sequence). The CDR3 sequence is 15 residues long. The V and J ends lost 5 bases and 9 bases, in that order; junction bases with no gene match: 12.